A selection of T cell receptor beta chains follows, all from one sample in a study of breast tumors, draining lymph nodes, adjacent tissues. TCRdb reprocessed the multiplex PCR reads via MiXCR and lists one record per CDR3 protein. The sample carries about 230,000 distinct CDR3 sequences, about 30% recorded once. The sequencing sample was made of axillary lymph node tissue. Source of these receptors: a female donor with breast cancer. Some clones in this sample may be carry-over from other donors' samples. The CDR3 runs from the conserved cysteine through the conserved F or W. Fields, in order: V gene, clone size, D gene, J gene, CDR3 DNA, CDR3 protein. A D gene is named only where the DNA matches it firmly. Where a row states a size, it is once, few, many or the class of an expanded clone; other rows omit it.

>TRBV30|few|TRBD1|TRBJ1-1
TGTGCCTGGAGGGGACAGGGCAGGCCTGAAGCTTTCTTT
CAWRGQGRPEAFF
>TRBV25-1|many|TRBD1|TRBJ1-1
TGTGCCAGCAGTGGACAGGGGGCGCTGGACACTGAAGCTTTCTTT
CASSGQGALDTEAFF
>TRBV2|many|TRBD2|TRBJ2-1
TGTGCCAGCAGTGCAGGACTAGCGGGAGGTAGCAATGAGCAGTTCTTC
CASSAGLAGGSNEQFF
>TRBV10-3|.|TRBD1|TRBJ1-1
TGTGCCATCAGTGAGGGACAGGGGAGGATCACTGAAGCTTTCTTT
CAISEGQGRITEAFF
>TRBV25-1|many|.|TRBJ2-1
TGTGCCAGCAGTGCCCTGTATGAGCAGTTCTTC
CASSALYEQFF
>TRBV11-2|many|TRBD1|TRBJ1-4
TGTGCCAGCAGCCCCACAACAGGGGTGGGGGAGGAACTGTTTTTT
CASSPTTGVGEELFF
>TRBV14|many|.|TRBJ1-6
TGTGCCAGCAGCCAAGATCGGGGGGCTTGGTCACCCCTCCACTTT
CASSQDRGAWSPLHF
>TRBV28|.|.|TRBJ2-4
TGTGCCAGCAGTATGGAAGGATTCAACATTCAGTACTTC
CASSMEGFNIQYF
>TRBV24-1|.|.|TRBJ2-3
TGTGCCATCAGTGGGTCACCACACGCCAGACATACCCTCCAGCATGTTACGCAGTATTTT
CAISGSPHARHTLQHVTQYF
>TRBV25-1|many|.|TRBJ1-2
TGTGCCAGCAGTCCCGGTTTGGGGGGTGACTATGGCTACACCTTC
CASSPGLGGDYGYTF
>TRBV5-6|many|.|TRBJ2-2
TGTGCCAGCAGCTTAACCCCAGGGACCTTTAACACCGGGGAGCTGTTTTTT
CASSLTPGTFNTGELFF
>TRBV7-9|once|.|TRBJ1-6
TGTGGCAGCAGCCTAGGGCGTCACCCCAATTCACCCCTCCACTTT
CGSSLGRHPNSPLHF
>TRBV6-2/TRBV6-3|many|.|TRBJ1-2
TGTGCCAGCAGTTTCCGGGACAAGTACTATGGCTACACCTTC
CASSFRDKYYGYTF
>TRBV7-6|many|.|TRBJ2-1
TGTGCCAGCAGCTTGGAAAGCTGGAGCGAGCAGTTCTTC
CASSLESWSEQFF
>TRBV7-8|.|.|TRBJ2-3
TGTGCCAGCAGCTCCCAGCAGGGGAAAAGCACAGATACGCAGTATTTT
CASSSQQGKSTDTQYF
>TRBV13|many|.|TRBJ2-7
TGTGCCAGCAGCTTGTTCCGCTACGAGCAGTACTTC
CASSLFRYEQYF
>TRBV30|many|TRBD1|TRBJ2-2
TGTGCCTGGAGTGTAAGGGACAGAAACACCGGGGAGCTGTTTTTT
CAWSVRDRNTGELFF
>TRBV7-8|many|TRBD1|TRBJ1-6
TGTGCCAGCAGCGTACAAGGGGGCGCCCAGGGGGCGCCCCTCCACTTT
CASSVQGGAQGAPLHF
>TRBV12-3/TRBV12-4|many|.|TRBJ2-1
TGTGCCAGCAGTTTACTAGGGAATTGGCAGTTCTTC
CASSLLGNWQFF
>TRBV20-1|many|TRBD1|TRBJ2-7
TGCAGTGCTAGTATCGGGGACAGAAAGTACTTC
CSASIGDRKYF
>TRBV20-1|.|.|TRBJ2-1
TGCAGTGCTAGAACGCCGGAGACGTCAACGGGGATATACAATGAGCAGCTCTTC
CSARTPETSTGIYNEQLF
>TRBV7-2|.|.|TRBJ2-3
TGTGCCAGCAGCTCTAAGAACACCGGGGATACGCAGTATTTT
CASSSKNTGDTQYF
>TRBV6-1|few|.|TRBJ2-1
TGTGCCAGCAGTGAAGCGGGAGCAGCCTACAATGAGCAGTTCTTC
CASSEAGAAYNEQFF
>TRBV6-1|.|.|TRBJ1-5
TGTGCCAGCAGTGTTCCCTCGTTGCATCAGCCCCAGCATTTT
CASSVPSLHQPQHF
>TRBV7-3|many|TRBD2|TRBJ2-1
TGTGCCAGCAGCGTCGTAGCGGGAGGTTACAATGAGCAGTTCTTC
CASSVVAGGYNEQFF
>TRBV19|many|.|TRBJ2-5
TGTGCCAGTAGTCCCTCCAGTGGGCCCCAAGAGACCCAGTACTTC
CASSPSSGPQETQYF
>TRBV5-4|.|.|TRBJ2-3
TGTGCCAGCAGCGTGACCTTGAGCGCCCTCGGGCCAGATACGCAGTATTTT
CASSVTLSALGPDTQYF
>TRBV5-1|.|.|TRBJ1-4
TGCGCCAGCAGCTTGGCGGCGGCAGGGAGTGAAAAACTGTTTTTT
CASSLAAAGSEKLFF
>TRBV20-1|many|.|TRBJ1-2
TGCAGTGCCCCGCAGGGGACACAACATCTTTCCTATGGCTACACCTTC
CSAPQGTQHLSYGYTF
>TRBV27|few|TRBD2|TRBJ2-1
TGTGCCAGCAGTCCCCTCGGGACTACGTACAATGAGCAGTTCTTC
CASSPLGTTYNEQFF
>TRBV4-2|many|.|TRBJ2-7
TGTGCCAGCAGCCAAGATCTAAGGACGGGGGAGCAGTACTTC
CASSQDLRTGEQYF
>TRBV2|many|TRBD1|TRBJ1-4
TGTGCCAGCAGTGCAGGGGGCCTTGAAAAACTGTTTTTT
CASSAGGLEKLFF
>TRBV25-1|many|TRBD1|TRBJ1-6
TGTGCCAGCAGTGAAGGGGCGTACAGGGGATCACCCCTCCACTTT
CASSEGAYRGSPLHF
>TRBV5-1|many|.|TRBJ2-5
TGCGCCAGCAGCCCTCAACCCACCGGGACCGGGGGCGCGGAGACCCAGTACTTC
CASSPQPTGTGGAETQYF
>TRBV28|few|.|TRBJ2-1
TGTGCCAGCAGGACGAACAATGAGCAGTTCTTC
CASRTNNEQFF
>TRBV30|.|TRBD1|TRBJ2-6
TGTGCCTGGAGGAGGGGGACAGGGACTCTCTCTGGGGCCAACGTCCTGACTTTC
CAWRRGTGTLSGANVLTF
>TRBV5-1|many|.|TRBJ1-6
TGCGCCAGCAGCTTAACCTCCTATAATTCCCCCCTCCACTTT
CASSLTSYNSPLHF
>TRBV5-5|many|TRBD1|TRBJ2-3
TGTGCCAGCAGCTTCAGGGGGCTTGAAACAGATACGCAGTATTTT
CASSFRGLETDTQYF
>TRBV19|many|.|TRBJ1-2
TGTGCCAGTCAACTCCAAGGGGCAGTAGCTGGCTACACCTTC
CASQLQGAVAGYTF
>TRBV5-1|many|.|TRBJ1-5
TGCGCCAGCAGCCCGCTGGGGCTCCATCAGCCCCAGCATTTT
CASSPLGLHQPQHF
>TRBV9|many|.|TRBJ1-2
TGTGCCAGCAGCGTCGAACTGCGCTATGGCTACACCTTC
CASSVELRYGYTF
>TRBV4-2|many|.|TRBJ1-3
TGTGCCAGCAGCCAAGGTATCAGGAGCTCTGGAAACACCATATATTTT
CASSQGIRSSGNTIYF
>TRBV20-1|many|TRBD2|TRBJ2-7
TGCAGTGCTCGAACTCAGGCGGGAGGGTCCGACGAGCAGTACTTC
CSARTQAGGSDEQYF
>TRBV6-1|few|TRBD1|TRBJ2-3
TGTGCCAGCAGTCAGGGGGACAGGGGGACAGATACGCAGTATTTT
CASSQGDRGTDTQYF
>TRBV20-1|few|.|TRBJ1-1
TGCAGTGCTAGGAGTTGGACAATGAACACTGAAGCTTTCTTT
CSARSWTMNTEAFF
>TRBV10-3|many|.|TRBJ1-3
TGTGCCATCAGACAACAAACAACTGGAAACACCATATATTTT
CAIRQQTTGNTIYF
>TRBV20-1|many|TRBD1|TRBJ2-7
TGCAGTGCTAGACCCCGGGACAGGGGATCCTACGAGCAGTACTTC
CSARPRDRGSYEQYF
>TRBV12-3/TRBV12-4|.|TRBD2|TRBJ2-7
TGTGCCAGCAGTTTCGCGGGGGTAGCGGGCTACGAGCAGTACTTC
CASSFAGVAGYEQYF
>TRBV10-2|.|.|TRBJ1-1
TGCGCCAGCAGGATAGGGTTCGAAAACACTGAAGCTTTCTTT
CASRIGFENTEAFF
>TRBV7-9|many|.|TRBJ2-1
TGTGCCAGCAGCGGAGTCCGGGGTGAGCAGTTCTTC
CASSGVRGEQFF
>TRBV5-1|few|TRBD1|TRBJ1-1
TGCGCCAGCAGCTTGGACAGGGGTGCTGAAGCTTTCTTT
CASSLDRGAEAFF
>TRBV20-1|.|TRBD1|TRBJ2-1
TGCAGTGCTAGTAGCCGGGGACAGGCTGCCTACAATGAGCAGTTCTTC
CSASSRGQAAYNEQFF
>TRBV6-6|.|.|TRBJ2-5
TGTGCCAGCAGCGCGCGGTGGCAAGAGACCCAGTACTTC
CASSARWQETQYF
>TRBV6-6|once|TRBD2|TRBJ2-5
TGTGCCAGCAGCCGCCCGGGACTAGCGGGACGGGAGACCCAGTACTTC
CASSRPGLAGRETQYF
>TRBV7-6|many|.|TRBJ2-7
TGTGCCAGCAGCTTAGCTAGCGGACGCTCCTACGAGCAGTACTTC
CASSLASGRSYEQYF
>TRBV10-1|few|TRBD2|TRBJ2-1
TGCGCCAGCAGCCCTGGACTAGCGGGAGGTCATGAGCAGTTCTTC
CASSPGLAGGHEQFF
>TRBV5-1|many|TRBD2|TRBJ2-7
TGCGCCAGCGGAACTAGCGGGACCGCCTACGAGCAGTACTTC
CASGTSGTAYEQYF
>TRBV27|few|TRBD2|TRBJ2-1
TGTGCCAGCAGTTTCCGGACTAGCGGGATAGAGCAGTTCTTC
CASSFRTSGIEQFF
>TRBV6-1|many|.|TRBJ1-2
TGTGCCAGCAGTGAAGCAGGGGTTTATGGCTACACCTTC
CASSEAGVYGYTF